This T cell receptor beta chain came from a study of control samples from healthy donors and cancer patients. Sequencing used immunoSEQ multiplex PCR; TCRdb keeps in-frame clones, though not all of them. This repertoire shows about 150,000 clones, roughly 94% found once; its top ten account for around 14%. The CDR3 covers 17 residues. Germline trimming cut 2 bases from V and 7 bases from J; bases unmatched to any gene: 14. The V gene's germline CDR1 is SGHTA and CDR2 FQGNSA. The TCR originated in a man aged 55 to 70 with colorectal cancer. The V gene is TRBV7-2, the J gene TRBJ2-3; 8 nucleotides align to TRBD2. Source material: PBMCs. CDR3 DNA sequence: TGTGCCAGCAGCTTATACCTCACAGTAGCGGGGTTGAATACGCAGTATTTT. This sequence encodes CASSLYLTVAGLNTQYF.